The clone carrying this TCR beta chain was seen just once. What it recognizes is unknown. The data originate from a study of monozygotic twins with cystic fibrosis. Study-wide points: V usage most resembled the co-twin in 13 of 16 pairs. Clonality was generally low (median approximately 0.0094), higher in the most severe patients.

Sequencing was performed with immunoSEQ multiplex PCR; in TCRdb, only in-frame clones are kept and a portion is missing. The data contain around 23,000 clones, approximately 90% of them singletons. The material sequenced was blood. The clonotype originates from a girl aged 2 to 10 with cystic fibrosis.

The CDR3 sequence: CASSYLYRGPTEAFF. The CDR3 bases are TGTGCCAGCAGTTACCTGTACAGGGGGCCAACTGAAGCTTTCTTT. The rearrangement uses TRBV6-5 and TRBJ1-1; the match to TRBD1 covers 9 bases. Germline V gene data show CDR1 as MNHEY and CDR2 as SVGAGI. V trimming: 2 bases; J trimming: 5 bases; junction bases outside the gene matches: 6. The CDR3 covers 15 residues.